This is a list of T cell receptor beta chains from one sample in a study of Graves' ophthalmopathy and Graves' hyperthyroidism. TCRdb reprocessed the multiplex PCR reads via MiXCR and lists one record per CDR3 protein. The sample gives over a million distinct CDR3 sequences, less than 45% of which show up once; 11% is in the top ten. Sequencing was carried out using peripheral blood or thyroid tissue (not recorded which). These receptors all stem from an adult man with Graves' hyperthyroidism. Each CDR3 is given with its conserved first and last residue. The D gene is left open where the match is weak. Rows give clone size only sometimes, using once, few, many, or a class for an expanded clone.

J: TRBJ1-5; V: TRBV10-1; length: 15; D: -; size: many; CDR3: CASSESIRVHQPQHF; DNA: TGCGCCAGCAGTGAGTCCATCAGGGTCCATCAGCCCCAGCATTTT
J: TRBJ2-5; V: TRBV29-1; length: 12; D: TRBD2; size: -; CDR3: CSTERGGETQYF; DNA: TGCAGCACCGAGCGGGGGGGGGAGACCCAGTACTTC
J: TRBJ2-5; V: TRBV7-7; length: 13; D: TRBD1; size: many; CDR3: CASSPDRPETQYF; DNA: TGTGCCAGCAGCCCGGACAGGCCGGAGACCCAGTACTTC
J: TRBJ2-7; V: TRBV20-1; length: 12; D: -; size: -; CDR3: CSASDRKYEQYF; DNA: TGCAGTGCTAGCGACAGGAAATACGAGCAGTACTTC
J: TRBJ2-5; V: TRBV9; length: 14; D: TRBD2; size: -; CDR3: CASSVSGSSETQYF; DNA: TGTGCCAGCAGCGTCAGCGGGAGTAGCGAGACCCAGTACTTC
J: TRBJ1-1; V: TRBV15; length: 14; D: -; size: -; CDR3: CATSQGGVDTEAFF; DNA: TGTGCCACCAGCCAAGGGGGAGTCGACACTGAAGCTTTCTTT
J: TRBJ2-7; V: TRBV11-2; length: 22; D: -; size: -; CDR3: CASSLGPQTGSRIFGAYYEQYF; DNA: TGTGCCAGCAGCTTAGGACCCCAAACAGGGAGCCGTATCTTCGGCGCTTACTACGAGCAGTACTTC
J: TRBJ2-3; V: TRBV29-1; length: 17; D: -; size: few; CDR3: CSVAFLWGALNGDTQYF; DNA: TGCAGCGTTGCGTTTCTATGGGGGGCGCTTAACGGAGATACGCAGTATTTT
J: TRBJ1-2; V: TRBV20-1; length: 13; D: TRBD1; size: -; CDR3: CSAYTRDRHGYTF; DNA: TGCAGTGCTTATACCCGGGACAGGCATGGCTACACCTTC
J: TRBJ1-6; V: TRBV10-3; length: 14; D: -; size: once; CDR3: CAIREGHLDSPLHF; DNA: TGTGCCATCAGGGAGGGACATCTGGATTCACCCCTCCACTTT
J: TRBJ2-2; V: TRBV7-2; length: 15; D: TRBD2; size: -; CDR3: CASVGTSGLAGELFF; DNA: TGTGCCAGTGTCGGGACTAGCGGGTTGGCCGGGGAGCTGTTTTTT
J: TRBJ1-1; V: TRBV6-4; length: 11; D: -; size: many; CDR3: CATRRGPEAFF; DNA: TGTGCCACCAGACGCGGTCCGGAAGCTTTCTTT